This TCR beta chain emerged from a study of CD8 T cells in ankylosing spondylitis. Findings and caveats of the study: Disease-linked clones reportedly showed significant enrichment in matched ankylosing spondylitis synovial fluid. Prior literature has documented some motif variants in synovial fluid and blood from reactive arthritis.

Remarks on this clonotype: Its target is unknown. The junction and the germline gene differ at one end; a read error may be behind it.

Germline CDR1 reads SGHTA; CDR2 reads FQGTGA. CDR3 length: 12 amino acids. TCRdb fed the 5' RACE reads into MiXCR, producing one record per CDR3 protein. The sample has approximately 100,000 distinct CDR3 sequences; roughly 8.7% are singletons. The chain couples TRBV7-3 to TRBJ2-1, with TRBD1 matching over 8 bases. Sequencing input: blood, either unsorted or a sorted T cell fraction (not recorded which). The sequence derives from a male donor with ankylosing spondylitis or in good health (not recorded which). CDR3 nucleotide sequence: TGTGTCAGCAGCATGACAGGGGATGAGCAGTTCTTC. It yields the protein CVSSMTGDEQFF.